This T cell receptor (beta chain) was sequenced during a study of control samples from healthy donors and cancer patients (dated by TCRdb to the early 2020s). The method behind the library was the immunoSEQ multiplex PCR assay. TCRdb took over this immuneACCESS table, retaining in-frame rearrangements with V and J assigned. Such tables are incomplete; in checked studies, under half of the missing clones stem from an unresolved V gene, and the remainder is unexplained. This sample holds tens of thousands of clones; over 75% were observed only once. The ten largest clones take up around 5.7% of the sample. With respect to this clone: Its antigen specificity is not known. Within one base of it there is no much larger clone, and no base qualities were kept.

The CDR3 runs 15 residues from the cysteine to the phenylalanine. CDR3 DNA is the only sequence kept; it has 45 bases, read in frame from the first base. The junction shows trimming of 4 bases on V and 4 bases on J, plus 14 bases between the germline ends. The germline V gene (reference sequence) provides CDR1 SGHNT and CDR2 YYREEE. The specimen sequenced was blood. The V and J segments used are TRBV5-4 and TRBJ2-2, and perhaps TRBD1 as D gene, on 5 matching bases. The clonotype comes from a woman aged 45 to 65 in good health. The CDR3 region has the sequence CASSPGALSTGELFF. The nucleotide sequence reads TGTGCCAGCAGCCCTGGGGCCTTATCCACCGGGGAGCTGTTTTTT.